Below are 18 T cell receptor beta chains sequenced from a single sample in a study of cytomegalovirus exposure and HLA in healthy donors (dated by TCRdb to 2016 to 2017). The library was prepared using the immunoSEQ multiplex PCR assay. For the multiplex PCR, a mixture combining 60 forward primers for TCR Vbeta segments and 13 reverse primers for TCR Jbeta segments was used. Sourced from immuneACCESS, this table was stored by TCRdb with only in-frame sequences that have V and J called. A share of the clones is absent; for the studies checked, an unresolved V gene accounts for under half, and the remainder has no known explanation. The sample table contains under 200,000 clones; only one count was recorded for 80% to 85% of them. The ten largest clones take up about 0.89% of the sample. Sequences were obtained from PBMCs. These TCRs come from a girl aged 2-9 years in good health and CMV-seropositive.

The chain employs TRBV2 and TRBJ1-4; 9 nucleotides match TRBD1. Germline lookup yields CDR1 SNHLY and CDR2 FYNNEI. The junction had 4 bases not matched to a gene; V was cut back by 4 bases and J by 4 bases. The length of the CDR3 is 15 residues. CDR3 in DNA: TGTGCCAGCAGTGGGGGACAGGGCCTTAATGAAAAACTGTTTTTT. It encodes CASSGGQGLNEKLFF.

V usage is TRBV11-3 and J usage is TRBJ2-1; D possibly corresponds to TRBD2 (6 bases). The CDR3 sequence is 14 residues long. The germline V gene encodes CDR1 SGHNT and CDR2 YENEEA. V was trimmed by 5 bases and J by 5 bases, leaving 13 bases between them. The CDR3 spells CASSASGLNNEQFF. The CDR3 coding sequence is TGTGCCAGCAGCGCTTCGGGACTGAACAATGAGCAGTTCTTC. The whole variable domain, remainder taken from reference TRBV11-3 and TRBJ2-1, is EAGVVQSPRYKIIEKKQPVAFWCNPISGHNTLYWYLQNLGQGPELLIRYENEEAVDDSQLPKDRFSAERLKGVDSTLKIQPAELGDSAVYLCASSASGLNNEQFFGPGTRLTVL.

This clone was seen just once. The V and J genes are TRBV7-2 and TRBJ2-5, with D possibly being TRBD2 (6 bases). V was clipped by 5 bases and J by 4 bases, with 14 bases between them. CDR1 is SGHTA, CDR2 FQGNSA, per germline. CDR3 length: 14 residues. This chain's CDR3 is CASSPLSGLETQYF. Written as DNA, the CDR3 is TGTGCCAGCAGCCCTCTTTCGGGACTAGAGACCCAGTACTTC. The full variable domain, rest sourced from reference TRBV7-2 and TRBJ2-5, is GAGVSQSPSNKVTEKGKDVELRCDPISGHTALYWYRQSLGQGLEFLIYFQGNSAPDKSGLPSDRFSAERTGGSVSTLTIQRTQQEDSAVYLCASSPLSGLETQYFGPGTRLLVL.

The chain couples TRBV30 to TRBJ2-2, with 13 bases lining up with TRBD2. V lost 0 bases, J lost 6 bases, and 1 base stayed unmatched. This CDR3 region has 15 residues. Germline CDR1 and CDR2: GTSNPN and SVGIG (reference sequence). The CDR3 bases are TGTGCCTGGAGTGTACTAGCGGGAGGGCCCGGGGAGCTGTTTTTT. It yields the protein CAWSVLAGGPGELFF.

This sequence joins TRBV6-6 and TRBJ2-3; the D gene is possibly TRBD2 (6 bases). Germline CDR1 and CDR2: MNHNY and SVGAGI (reference sequence). The CDR3 is 16 amino acids. With 5 bases removed from V and 2 bases from J, the gap between germline ends came to 17 bases. This CDR3 reads CASSQTRSGSTDTQYF. DNA of the CDR3: TGTGCCAGCAGTCAAACGCGAAGCGGGTCCACAGATACGCAGTATTTT.

The chain is built from TRBV6-4 and TRBJ2-5, with D tentatively TRBD1 (5 bases). From germline, CDR1 is MRHNA and CDR2 SNTAGT. The CDR3 has 16 amino acids. V lost 0 bases to trimming and J lost 2 bases, with 13 bases between them. CDR3 sequence reads: CASSDSGQDLQETQYF. In nucleotides, the CDR3 is TGTGCCAGCAGTGACTCGGGGCAAGACCTTCAAGAGACCCAGTACTTC.

The V and J genes are TRBV6-6 and TRBJ1-3, with D unresolved. This CDR3 has 15 residues. The V gene lost 6 bases and the J gene lost 0 bases, with 12 bases spanning the gap. CDR1 and CDR2 from the germline V gene are MNHNY and SVGAGI (reference sequence). The CDR3 bases are TGTGCCAGCAGCCAGGTCCAGTTCTCTGGAAACACCATATATTTT. Its protein is CASSQVQFSGNTIYF.

The genes are TRBV30 and TRBJ2-7; 9 positions agree with TRBD2. The junction had 2 bases not matched to a gene; V was cut back by 2 bases and J by 3 bases. CDR1 is GTSNPN and CDR2 is SVGIG in the germline V gene (reference sequence). The CDR3 consists of 13 residues. The CDR3 spells CAWSPSGDYEQYF. CDR3 sequence (DNA): TGTGCCTGGAGTCCTAGCGGGGACTACGAGCAGTACTTC.

J is TRBJ2-7 and V is TRBV7-9; 8 bases align to TRBD1. Germline V gene sequence: CDR1 SEHNR, CDR2 FQNEAQ (reference sequence). The junction had 14 bases not matched to a gene; V was cut back by 5 bases and J by 2 bases. CDR3 size: 17 residues. DNA of the CDR3: TGTGCCAGCAGCCCTGAGCCCGGGACAGGCTATACCTACGAGCAGTACTTC. Its protein is CASSPEPGTGYTYEQYF.

The J gene is TRBJ1-2, the V gene TRBV4-1; D gene unclear. The length of the CDR3 is 14 residues. The germline gives CDR1 MGHRA, CDR2 YSYEKL. V lost 1 base and J lost 4, with 10 bases in between. This CDR3 is CASSQAWPGYGYTF. The CDR3 DNA reads TGCGCCAGCAGCCAAGCTTGGCCAGGCTATGGCTACACCTTC.

The chain recombines TRBV4-2 with TRBJ2-7, with a weak D call TRBD2 (5 bases). Deletions cut 0 bases from V and 6 bases from J, with 12 bases between. The CDR3 length is 14 residues. CDR1 and CDR2 (germline): LGHNA, YNFKEQ. Here the CDR3 DNA reads TGTGCCAGCAGCCAAGAGTACGTGGGAGCCGAGCAGTACTTC. This gives the protein CASSQEYVGAEQYF.

The V and J genes are TRBV2 and TRBJ1-2, with D tentatively TRBD1 (5 bases). This CDR3 comprises 13 residues. In germline, CDR1 is SNHLY, CDR2 FYNNEI. V shed 3 bases and J shed 7 bases, with 12 bases lying between them. CDR3 amino acids: CASSDWGVFGYTF. The CDR3 DNA sequence: TGTGCCAGCAGTGACTGGGGGGTTTTTGGCTACACCTTC.

This rearrangement joins TRBV5-4 to TRBJ2-3; 9 bases align to TRBD2. The germline gives CDR1 SGHNT, CDR2 YYREEE (reference sequence). The CDR3 is 16 amino acids. Trimming took 2 bases from V and 4 from J; bases not matched to a gene: 8. The CDR3 region has the DNA TGTGCCAGCAGCTTAGGTGCTAGCGGGACTTCAGATACGCAGTATTTT. It specifies CASSLGASGTSDTQYF.

V and J are TRBV4-1 and TRBJ2-7; 8 nucleotides match TRBD1. Germline CDR1 is MGHRA and CDR2 is YSYEKL. The length of the CDR3 is 15 residues. J lost 2 bases, V lost 2 bases, and 5 bases had no gene match. In DNA, the CDR3 is TGCGCCAGCAGCCAATCCCGGACAGGGCCCTACGAGCAGTACTTC. Encoded protein: CASSQSRTGPYEQYF.

V gene TRBV2 combines with J gene TRBJ1-3; no clear D. In germline, CDR1 is SNHLY, CDR2 FYNNEI. This CDR3 spans 15 amino acids. V lost 6 bases, J lost 4 bases, and 16 bases lay in between. The CDR3 reads CASRGDFYEGNTIYF. The CDR3 nucleotides read TGTGCCAGCAGGGGCGATTTTTACGAGGGAAACACCATATATTTT.

The rearrangement links TRBV4-1 to TRBJ1-5, with 7 bases aligning to TRBD1. V gave up 5 bases and J gave up 5 bases; unmatched junction bases: 12. The V gene's germline CDR1 is MGHRA and CDR2 YSYEKL. CDR3 length: 16 amino acids. The CDR3 DNA follows: TGCGCCAGCAGCTCACGGAGTACAGGGGTAGATCAGCCCCAGCATTTT. Protein sequence: CASSSRSTGVDQPQHF.

This clone was recorded only once. The rearrangement joins TRBV5-6 to TRBJ2-7; possibly TRBD2 for D (6 bases). CDR1 and CDR2 from the germline V gene are SGHDT and YYEEEE. The CDR3 is made up of 15 amino acids. Trimming removed 4 bases from V and 0 bases from J, with 14 bases in between. The CDR3 sequence is CASSRGLPSSYEQYF. The CDR3 bases are TGTGCCAGCAGCCGGGGACTTCCAAGCTCCTACGAGCAGTACTTC.

V and J are TRBV19 and TRBJ2-3; 13 bases map to TRBD2. Germline V gene lookup returns CDR1 LNHDA and CDR2 SQIVND (reference sequence). The CDR3 is 18 amino acids. The junction had 11 bases not matched to a gene; V was cut back by 3 bases and J by 5 bases. The CDR3 protein is CASSIGLAGAYSRDTQYF. CDR3 nucleotide sequence: TGTGCCAGTAGTATCGGACTAGCGGGAGCCTACAGTAGAGATACGCAGTATTTT.